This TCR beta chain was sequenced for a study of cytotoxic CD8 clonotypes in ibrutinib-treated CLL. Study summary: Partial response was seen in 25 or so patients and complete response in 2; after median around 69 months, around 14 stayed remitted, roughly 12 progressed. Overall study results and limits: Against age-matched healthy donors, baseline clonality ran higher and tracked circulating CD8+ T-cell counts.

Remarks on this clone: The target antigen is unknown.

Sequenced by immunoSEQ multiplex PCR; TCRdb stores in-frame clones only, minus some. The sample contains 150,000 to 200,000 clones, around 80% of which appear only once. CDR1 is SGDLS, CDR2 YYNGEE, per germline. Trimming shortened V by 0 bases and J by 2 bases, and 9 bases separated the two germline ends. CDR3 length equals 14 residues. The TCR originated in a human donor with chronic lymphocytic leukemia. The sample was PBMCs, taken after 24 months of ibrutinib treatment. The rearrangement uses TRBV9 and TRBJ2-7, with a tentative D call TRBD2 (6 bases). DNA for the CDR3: TGTGCCAGCAGCGTAGATGGCGGGACCTACGAGCAGTACTTC. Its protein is CASSVDGGTYEQYF.